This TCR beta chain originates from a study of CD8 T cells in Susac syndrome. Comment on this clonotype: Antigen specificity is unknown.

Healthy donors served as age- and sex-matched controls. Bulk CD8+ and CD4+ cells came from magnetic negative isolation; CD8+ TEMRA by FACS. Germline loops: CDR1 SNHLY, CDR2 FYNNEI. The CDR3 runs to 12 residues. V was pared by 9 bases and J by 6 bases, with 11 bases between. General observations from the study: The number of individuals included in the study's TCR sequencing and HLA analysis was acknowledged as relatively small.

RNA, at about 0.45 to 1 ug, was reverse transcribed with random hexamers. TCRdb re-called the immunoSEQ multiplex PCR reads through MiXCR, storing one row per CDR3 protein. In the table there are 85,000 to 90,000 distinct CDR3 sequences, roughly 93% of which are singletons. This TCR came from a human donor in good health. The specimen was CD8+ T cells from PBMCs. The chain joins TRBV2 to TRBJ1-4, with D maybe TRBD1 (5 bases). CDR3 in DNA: TGTGCCAGTTGGCGGGACGATGAAAAACTGTTTTTT. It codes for CASWRDDEKLFF.